Here is one TCR beta chain with its context. The target antigen is unknown. This sample was included in a study of cytomegalovirus exposure and HLA in healthy donors. This CDR3 spans 11 amino acids. Trimming took off 5 bases at V and 5 bases at J, with 7 bases between the two ends. CDR1 is MNHNS and CDR2 is SASEGT in the germline V gene. The study ran its PCR with 60 Vbeta and 13 Jbeta primers. TCRdb's copy holds only in-frame clones and misses some; the assay was immunoSEQ multiplex PCR. Of fewer than 250,000 clones detected, about 80% appear once; the ten largest clones hold over 1.1%. Study conclusions and caveats: Apparent HLA restriction characterized most CMV-associated TCR beta chains in a later analysis. Among TCR sequences, most were rare, though some public TCRs appeared in many donors.

This sequence joins TRBV6-1 and TRBJ2-7, with D perhaps matching TRBD1 (5 bases). The sample consisted of PBMCs. This TCR derives from a girl aged 5-17 years in good health and CMV-seronegative. The CDR3 bases are TGTGCCAGCAGTAGGGGTGACGAGCAGTACTTC. It is translated as CASSRGDEQYF.